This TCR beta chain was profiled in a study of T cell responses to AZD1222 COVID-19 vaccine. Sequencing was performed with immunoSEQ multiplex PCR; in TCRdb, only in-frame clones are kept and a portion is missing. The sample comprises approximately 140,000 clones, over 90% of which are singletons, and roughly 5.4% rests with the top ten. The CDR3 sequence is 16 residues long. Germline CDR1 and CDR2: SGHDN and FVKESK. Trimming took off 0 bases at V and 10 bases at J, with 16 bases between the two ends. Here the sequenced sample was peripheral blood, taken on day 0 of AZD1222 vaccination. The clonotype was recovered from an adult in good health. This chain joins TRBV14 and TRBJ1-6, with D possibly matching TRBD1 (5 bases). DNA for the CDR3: TGTGCCAGCAGCCAAGAATTGGGCAGGGTGAGATCACCCCTCCACTTT. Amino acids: CASSQELGRVRSPLHF. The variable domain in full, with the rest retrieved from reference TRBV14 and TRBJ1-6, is EAGVTQFPSHSVIEKGQTVTLRCDPISGHDNLYWYRRVMGKEIKFLLHFVKESKQDESGMPNNRFLAERTGGTYSTLKVQPAELEDSGVYFCASSQELGRVRSPLHFGNGTRLTVT.